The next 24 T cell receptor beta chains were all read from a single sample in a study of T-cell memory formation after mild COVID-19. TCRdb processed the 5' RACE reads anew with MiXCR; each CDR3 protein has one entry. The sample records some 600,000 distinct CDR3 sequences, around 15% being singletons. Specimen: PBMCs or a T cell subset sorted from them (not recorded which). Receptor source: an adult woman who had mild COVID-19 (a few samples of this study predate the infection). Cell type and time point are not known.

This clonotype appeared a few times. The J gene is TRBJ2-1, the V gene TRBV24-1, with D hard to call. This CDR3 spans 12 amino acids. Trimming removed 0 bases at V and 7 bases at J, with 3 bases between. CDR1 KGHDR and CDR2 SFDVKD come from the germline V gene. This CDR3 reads CATSDLRNEQFF. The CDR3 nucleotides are TGTGCCACCAGTGATTTGAGGAATGAGCAGTTCTTC.

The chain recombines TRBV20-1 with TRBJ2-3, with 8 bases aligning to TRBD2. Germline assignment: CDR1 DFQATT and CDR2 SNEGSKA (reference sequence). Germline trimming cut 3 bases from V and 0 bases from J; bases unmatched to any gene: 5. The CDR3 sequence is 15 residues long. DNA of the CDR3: TGCAGTGCTAGTAGGCCTAGCGGGAGCACAGATACGCAGTATTTT. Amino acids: CSASRPSGSTDTQYF.

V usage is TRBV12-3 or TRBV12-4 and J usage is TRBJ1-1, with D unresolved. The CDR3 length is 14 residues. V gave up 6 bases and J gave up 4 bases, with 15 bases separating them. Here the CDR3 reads CASRETGGSTEAFF. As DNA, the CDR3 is TGTGCCAGCAGGGAGACCGGAGGAAGCACTGAAGCTTTCTTT.

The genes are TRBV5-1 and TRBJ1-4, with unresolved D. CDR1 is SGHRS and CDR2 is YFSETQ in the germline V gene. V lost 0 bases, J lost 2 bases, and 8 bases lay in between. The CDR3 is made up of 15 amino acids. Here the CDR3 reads CASSLGVDTNEKLFF. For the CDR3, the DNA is TGCGCCAGCAGCTTGGGGGTAGACACTAATGAAAAACTGTTTTTT.

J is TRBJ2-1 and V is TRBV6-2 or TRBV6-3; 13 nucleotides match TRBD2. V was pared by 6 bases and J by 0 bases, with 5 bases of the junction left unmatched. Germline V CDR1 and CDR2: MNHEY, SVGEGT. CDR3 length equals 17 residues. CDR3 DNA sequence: TGTGCCAGCAGCCGACGGACTAGCGGGAGCTCCTACAATGAGCAGTTCTTC. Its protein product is CASSRRTSGSSYNEQFF.

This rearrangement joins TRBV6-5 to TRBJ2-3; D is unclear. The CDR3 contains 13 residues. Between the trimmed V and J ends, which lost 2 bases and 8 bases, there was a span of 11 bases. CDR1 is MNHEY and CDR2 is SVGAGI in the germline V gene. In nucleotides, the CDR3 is TGTGCCAGCAGTTACGCGGTTGATGGTACGCAGTATTTT. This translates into CASSYAVDGTQYF.

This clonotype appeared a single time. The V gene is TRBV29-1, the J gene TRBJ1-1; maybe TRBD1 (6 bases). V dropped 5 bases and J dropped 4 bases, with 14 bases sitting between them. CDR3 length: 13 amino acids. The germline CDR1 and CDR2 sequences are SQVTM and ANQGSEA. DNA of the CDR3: TGCAGCGTTAATTCCAGGGGCAGCACTGAAGCTTTCTTT. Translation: CSVNSRGSTEAFF.

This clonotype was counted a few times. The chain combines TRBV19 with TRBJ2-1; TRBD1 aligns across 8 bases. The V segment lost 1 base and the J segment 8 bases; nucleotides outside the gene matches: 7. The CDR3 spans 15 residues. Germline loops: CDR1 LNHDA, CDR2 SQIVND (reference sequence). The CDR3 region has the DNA TGTGCCAGTAGTATAGTGCTCGGGACAGGAGATGAGCAGTTCTTC. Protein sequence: CASSIVLGTGDEQFF. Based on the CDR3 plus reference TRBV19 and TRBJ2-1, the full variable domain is DGGITQSPKYLFRKEGQNVTLSCEQNLNHDAMYWYRQDPGQGLRLIYYSQIVNDFQKGDIAEGYSVSREKKESFPLTVTSAQKNPTAFYLCASSIVLGTGDEQFFGPGTRLTVL.

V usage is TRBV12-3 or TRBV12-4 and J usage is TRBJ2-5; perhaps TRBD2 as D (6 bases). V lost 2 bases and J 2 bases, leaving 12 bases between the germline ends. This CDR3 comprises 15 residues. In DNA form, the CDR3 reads TGTGCCAGCAGTTTAAGGATAGCGGCACAAGAGACCCAGTACTTC. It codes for CASSLRIAAQETQYF.

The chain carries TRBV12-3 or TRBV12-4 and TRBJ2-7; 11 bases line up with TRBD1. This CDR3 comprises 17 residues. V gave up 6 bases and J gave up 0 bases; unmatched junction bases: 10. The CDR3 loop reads CASSRDSGTGGSYEQYF. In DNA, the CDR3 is TGTGCCAGCAGCCGTGATTCCGGGACAGGGGGCTCCTACGAGCAGTACTTC.

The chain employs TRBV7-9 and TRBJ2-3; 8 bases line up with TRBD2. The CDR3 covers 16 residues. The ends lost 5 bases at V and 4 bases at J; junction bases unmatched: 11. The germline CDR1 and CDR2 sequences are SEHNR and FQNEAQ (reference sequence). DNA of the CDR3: TGTGCCAGCAGCCAAGGGGTAGCGGGAATCCCAGATACGCAGTATTTT. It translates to CASSQGVAGIPDTQYF.

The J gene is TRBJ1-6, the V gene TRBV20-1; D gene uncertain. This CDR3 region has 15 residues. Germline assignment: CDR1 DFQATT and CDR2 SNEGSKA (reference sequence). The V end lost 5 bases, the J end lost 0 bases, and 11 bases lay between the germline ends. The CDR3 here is CSARRESSYNSPLHF. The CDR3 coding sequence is TGCAGTGCTCGGAGAGAGAGCTCCTATAATTCACCCCTCCACTTT.

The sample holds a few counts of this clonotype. CDR3 protein: CSARDVASGRSYNEQFF. Here the CDR3 DNA reads TGCAGTGCTAGAGATGTGGCTAGCGGGAGATCGTACAATGAGCAGTTCTTC. V gene TRBV20-1 combines with J gene TRBJ2-1; 10 bases line up with TRBD2. CDR1 is DFQATT and CDR2 is SNEGSKA in the germline V gene (reference sequence). This CDR3 comprises 17 residues. With V trimmed by 0 bases and J by 4 bases, 9 bases remained unmatched.

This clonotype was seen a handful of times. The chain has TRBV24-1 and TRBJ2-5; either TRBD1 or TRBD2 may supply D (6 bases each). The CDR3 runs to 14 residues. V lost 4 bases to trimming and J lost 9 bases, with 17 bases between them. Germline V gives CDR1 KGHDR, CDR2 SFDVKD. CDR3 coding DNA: TGTGCCACCAGTGACCCGAATACGGGGGCGGCCCAGTACTTC. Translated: CATSDPNTGAAQYF.

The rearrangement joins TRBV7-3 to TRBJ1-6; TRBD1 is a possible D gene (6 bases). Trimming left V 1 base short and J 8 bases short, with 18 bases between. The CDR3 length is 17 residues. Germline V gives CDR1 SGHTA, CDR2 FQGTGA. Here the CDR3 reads CASSLNVRGASDSPLHF. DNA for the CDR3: TGTGCCAGCAGCTTAAATGTTCGGGGGGCGTCGGATTCACCCCTCCACTTT.

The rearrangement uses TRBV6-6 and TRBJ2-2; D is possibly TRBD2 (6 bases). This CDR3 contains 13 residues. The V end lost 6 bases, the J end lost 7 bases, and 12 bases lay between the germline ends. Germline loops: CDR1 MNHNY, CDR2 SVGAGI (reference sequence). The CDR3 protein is CASRGGTFGELFF. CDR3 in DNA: TGTGCCAGCAGAGGAGGGACTTTCGGGGAGCTGTTTTTT.

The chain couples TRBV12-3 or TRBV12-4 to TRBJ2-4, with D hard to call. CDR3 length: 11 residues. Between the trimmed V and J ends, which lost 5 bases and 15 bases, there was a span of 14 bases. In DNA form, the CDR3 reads TGTGCCAGCAGTCAGCACCGCCGCGCGTACTTC. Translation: CASSQHRRAYF.

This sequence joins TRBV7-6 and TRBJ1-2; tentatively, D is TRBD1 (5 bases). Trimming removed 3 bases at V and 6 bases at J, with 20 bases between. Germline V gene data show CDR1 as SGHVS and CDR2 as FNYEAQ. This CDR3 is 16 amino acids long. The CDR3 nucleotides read TGTGCCAGCAGCTTGCTCTCGGGGGTAGAAGATGATGGCTACACCTTC. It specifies CASSLLSGVEDDGYTF.

The CDR3 region is CATQGHDTGELFF. For the CDR3, the DNA is TGTGCCACCCAGGGACATGACACCGGGGAGCTGTTTTTT. The chain recombines TRBV12-3 or TRBV12-4 with TRBJ2-2, with D perhaps matching TRBD1 (6 bases). The length of the CDR3 is 13 residues. Between the trimmed V and J ends, which lost 10 bases and 3 bases, there was a span of 12 bases.

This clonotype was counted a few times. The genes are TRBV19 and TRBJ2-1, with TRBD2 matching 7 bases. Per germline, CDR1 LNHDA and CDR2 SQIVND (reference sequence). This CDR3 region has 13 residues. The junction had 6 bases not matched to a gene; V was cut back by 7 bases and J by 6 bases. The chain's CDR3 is CASTGTGGNEQFF. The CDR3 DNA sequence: TGTGCCAGTACCGGGACGGGGGGCAATGAGCAGTTCTTC.

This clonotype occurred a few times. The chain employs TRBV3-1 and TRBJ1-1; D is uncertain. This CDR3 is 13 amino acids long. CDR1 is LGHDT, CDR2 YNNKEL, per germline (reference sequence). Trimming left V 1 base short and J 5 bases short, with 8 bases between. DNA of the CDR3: TGTGCCAGCAGCCAAGTTACGGGAACTGAAGCTTTCTTT. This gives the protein CASSQVTGTEAFF.

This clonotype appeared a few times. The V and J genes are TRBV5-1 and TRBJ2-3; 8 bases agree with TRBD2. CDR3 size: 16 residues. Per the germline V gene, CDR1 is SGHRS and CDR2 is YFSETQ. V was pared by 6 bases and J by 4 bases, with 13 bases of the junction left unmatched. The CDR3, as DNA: TGCGCCAGCACTCCCGTCGTGGCGGGGGGCGCAGATACGCAGTATTTT. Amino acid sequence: CASTPVVAGGADTQYF. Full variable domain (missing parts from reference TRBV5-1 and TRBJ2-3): KAGVTQTPRYLIKTRGQQVTLSCSPISGHRSVSWYQQTPGQGLQFLFEYFSETQRNKGNFPGRFSGRQFSNSRSEMNVSTLELGDSALYLCASTPVVAGGADTQYFGPGTRLTVL.

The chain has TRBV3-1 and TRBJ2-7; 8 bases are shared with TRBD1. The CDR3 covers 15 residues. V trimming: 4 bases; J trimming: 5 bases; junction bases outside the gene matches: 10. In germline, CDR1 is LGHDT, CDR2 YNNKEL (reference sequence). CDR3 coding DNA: TGTGCCAGCAGCCTAAACTTACAGGGGGACCACGAGCAGTACTTC. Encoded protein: CASSLNLQGDHEQYF.

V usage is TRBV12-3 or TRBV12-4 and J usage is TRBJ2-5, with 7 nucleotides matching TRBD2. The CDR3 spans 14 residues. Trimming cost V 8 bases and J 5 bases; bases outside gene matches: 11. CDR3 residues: CASAETMGGETQYF. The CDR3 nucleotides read TGTGCCAGCGCTGAGACTATGGGGGGGGAGACCCAGTACTTC.